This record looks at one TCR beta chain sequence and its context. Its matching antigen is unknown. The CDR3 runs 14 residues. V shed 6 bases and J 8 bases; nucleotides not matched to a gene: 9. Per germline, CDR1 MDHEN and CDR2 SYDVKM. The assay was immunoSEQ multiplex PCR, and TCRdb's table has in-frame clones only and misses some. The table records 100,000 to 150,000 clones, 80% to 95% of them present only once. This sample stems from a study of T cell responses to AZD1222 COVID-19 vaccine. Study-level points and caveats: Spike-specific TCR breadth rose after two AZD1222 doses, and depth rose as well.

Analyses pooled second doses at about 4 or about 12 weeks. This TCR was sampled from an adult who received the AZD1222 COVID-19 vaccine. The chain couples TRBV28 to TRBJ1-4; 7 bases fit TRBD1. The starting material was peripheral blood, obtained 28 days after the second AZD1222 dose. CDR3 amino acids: CASRPGQAREKLFF. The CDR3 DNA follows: TGTGCCAGCAGGCCCGGACAGGCGAGGGAAAAACTGTTTTTT.